Shown below are 18 T cell receptor beta chains from a single sample sequenced in a study of blood T cell repertoires in COVID-19. Measured with immunoSEQ multiplex PCR; TCRdb has only the in-frame clones, and not every one. The profile shows 120,000 or so clones, around nine tenths of them singletons. Sequencing used peripheral blood. Receptors originate from a woman aged 45-60 years with active or convalescent COVID-19.

A word on this clone: It is unclear where the CDR3 begins or ends on the DNA, so no DNA is shown, and the CDR3 is as TCRdb lists it. V is TRBV12-2 and J is TRBJ1-5; the table assigns TRBD1, which was not confirmed against the DNA. TRBV12-2 is marked as a pseudogene. The CDR3 comprises 19 residues, both ends counted. The CDR3 is CASRLVGTGAPQGNQPQHF.

The rearrangement uses TRBV12-2 and TRBJ2-3; the DNA was not used to check the table's D call, TRBD2. TRBV12-2 is an annotated pseudogene. This CDR3 has 21 amino acids. The CDR3 sequence: CASRLRGWRGRSPFSTDTQYF. As DNA, the CDR3 is TGTGCAAGTCGCTTAAGGGGGTGGCGCGGGAGGAGTCCTTTTAGCACAGATACGCAGTATTTT.

The chain carries TRBV19 and TRBJ2-1; 7 nucleotides align to TRBD2. The germline V gene has CDR1 LNHDA and CDR2 SQIVND (reference sequence). J gave up 1 base and V 7 bases, and 7 bases lay outside the gene matches. The CDR3 runs 15 residues. The CDR3 nucleotides are TGTGCCAGTAACGGAGCGGGACTATCCTACAATGAGCAGTTCTTC. It yields the protein CASNGAGLSYNEQFF.

V and J are TRBV3-1 (or the pseudogene TRBV3-2) and TRBJ2-1; D is uncertain. V lost 1 base to trimming and J lost 6 bases, with 10 bases between them. This CDR3 region has 14 residues. The germline CDR1 and CDR2 sequences are LGHDT and YNNKEL (reference sequence). The CDR3 sequence: CASSQGVSSNEQFF. As DNA, the CDR3 is TGTGCCAGCAGCCAAGGGGTTAGCAGCAATGAGCAGTTCTTC.

The V and J genes are TRBV28 and TRBJ1-1; 9 nucleotides agree with TRBD1. CDR1 and CDR2 from the germline V gene are MDHEN and SYDVKM. This CDR3 is 15 amino acids long. Trimming removed 5 bases from V and 3 bases from J; junction bases left unmatched: 7. DNA for the CDR3: TGTGCCAGCAGTCCCGGGGACAGGGAGGACACTGAAGCTTTCTTT. Its translation is CASSPGDREDTEAFF.

This rearrangement joins TRBV25-1 to TRBJ1-2, with 7 bases lining up with TRBD1. With V trimmed by 5 bases and J by 6 bases, 3 bases remained unmatched. The CDR3 spans 12 residues. Germline V lookup: CDR1 MGHDK, CDR2 SYGVNS. The CDR3 DNA reads as TGTGCCAGCAGTTCAACAGGGGATGGCTACACCTTC. Translating gives CASSSTGDGYTF.

The chain combines TRBV24-1 with TRBJ2-1; perhaps TRBD2 as D (5 bases). This CDR3 contains 12 residues. The germline V gene has CDR1 KGHDR and CDR2 SFDVKD. V lost 2 bases, J lost 9 bases, and 7 bases lay in between. The CDR3 region is CATSDSGIEQFF. CDR3 sequence (DNA): TGTGCCACCAGTGATTCGGGAATTGAGCAGTTCTTC.

V gene TRBV5-8 combines with J gene TRBJ2-4; perhaps TRBD1 as D (6 bases). CDR3 length: 18 amino acids. V was pared by 4 bases and J by 0 bases, with 20 bases between. The germline CDR1 and CDR2 sequences are SGHTS and YDEGEE. For the CDR3, the DNA is TGTGCCAGCAGCCGACTAAAAACAGGGAGTCTAGCCAAAAACATTCAGTACTTC. Translation gives CASSRLKTGSLAKNIQYF.

This clone was found once. The V call is TRBV15, the J call TRBJ1-4; 11 bases are shared with TRBD1. The germline V gene has CDR1 LNHNV and CDR2 YYDKDF (reference sequence). The CDR3 has 15 amino acids. J lost 3 bases, V lost 9 bases, and 6 bases had no gene match. For the CDR3, the DNA is TGTGCCACGGGACAGGGGGACTTCGCTAATGAAAAACTGTTTTTT. Translation: CATGQGDFANEKLFF.

The V and J genes are TRBV2 and TRBJ1-1, with 7 bases matching TRBD1. The CDR3 contains 13 residues. The V and J ends lost 7 bases and 5 bases, in that order; junction bases with no gene match: 7. The germline CDR1 and CDR2 sequences are SNHLY and FYNNEI. Here the CDR3 reads CASTGGEGTEAFF. The CDR3 nucleotides read TGTGCCAGCACAGGGGGAGAGGGGACTGAAGCTTTCTTT.

This sequence joins TRBV7-9 and TRBJ2-7; a possible D gene is TRBD2 (5 bases). With 4 bases removed from V and 6 bases from J, the gap between germline ends came to 13 bases. The length of the CDR3 is 13 residues. Germline values: CDR1 SEHNR, CDR2 FQNEAQ (reference sequence). CDR3 protein: CASSSPGLSEQYF. In DNA form, the CDR3 reads TGTGCCAGCAGCTCCCCCGGACTGAGCGAGCAGTACTTC.

The rearrangement joins TRBV19 to TRBJ2-1; 12 bases match TRBD2. The CDR3 is made up of 16 amino acids. Germline values: CDR1 LNHDA, CDR2 SQIVND (reference sequence). V gave up 4 bases and J gave up 8 bases; unmatched junction bases: 9. The CDR3 DNA reads as TGTGCCAGTAGTACTAGCGGGAGGGTCCCGACGGATGAGCAGTTCTTC. Residues: CASSTSGRVPTDEQFF.

The rearrangement joins TRBV7-9 to TRBJ2-2; D uncertain. The germline V and J ends were trimmed by 1 base and 6 bases, with 9 bases remaining between them. Looked up from germline, CDR1 is SEHNR and CDR2 is FQNEAQ (reference sequence). The CDR3 has 14 residues. Here the CDR3 reads CASSLVRVPGELFF. CDR3 bases: TGTGCCAGCAGCTTAGTTCGGGTTCCCGGGGAGCTGTTTTTT.

V gene TRBV7-2 combines with J gene TRBJ2-5, with a tentative D call TRBD1 (6 bases). The V gene's germline CDR1 is SGHTA and CDR2 FQGNSA. The CDR3 covers 13 residues. V was pared by 3 bases and J by 2 bases, with 7 bases between. The CDR3 DNA follows: TGTGCCAGCAGCTTGGACAGACAAGAGACCCAGTACTTC. Translation: CASSLDRQETQYF.

The rearrangement joins TRBV5-4 to TRBJ1-2; 9 bases are a match to TRBD1. Germline lookup yields CDR1 SGHNT and CDR2 YYREEE (reference sequence). J gave up 7 bases and V 0 bases, and 7 bases lay outside the gene matches. This CDR3 has 15 amino acids. CDR3 region: CASSLVLQGASGYTF. The CDR3 nucleotides read TGTGCCAGCAGCTTGGTACTACAGGGGGCATCTGGCTACACCTTC.

The genes are TRBV16 and TRBJ2-1; 13 bases map to TRBD2. The junction had 9 bases not matched to a gene; V was cut back by 4 bases and J by 6 bases. Germline CDR1 reads KGHSY; CDR2 reads FQNENV. This CDR3 region has 17 residues. This CDR3 is CASSRSGGTSGINEQFF. The CDR3 bases are TGTGCCAGCAGCCGATCGGGGGGGACTAGCGGGATCAATGAGCAGTTCTTC. Complete variable domain (other parts from reference TRBV16 and TRBJ2-1): GEEVAQTPKHLVRGEGQKAKLYCAPIKGHSYVFWYQQVLKNEFKFLISFQNENVFDETGMPKERFSAKCLPNSPCSLEIQATKLEDSAVYFCASSRSGGTSGINEQFFGPGTRLTVL.

The chain joins TRBV30 to TRBJ1-3; D unclear. Germline CDR1 GTSNPN, CDR2 SVGIG (reference sequence). The germline V and J ends were trimmed by 2 bases and 3 bases, with 11 bases remaining between them. The CDR3 extends over 14 amino acids. Written as DNA, the CDR3 is TGTGCCTGGAGTATTTCCGCGGTTGGAAACACCATATATTTT. It specifies CAWSISAVGNTIYF.

This clone came up once. This chain links TRBV3-1 (or the pseudogene TRBV3-2) with TRBJ1-1, with 9 bases that match TRBD1. The CDR3 has 18 amino acids. V lost 0 bases, J lost 0 bases, and 8 bases stayed unmatched. Germline V gives CDR1 LGHDT, CDR2 YNNKEL (reference sequence). CDR3 residues: CASSQDGRTGVMNTEAFF. CDR3 nucleotide sequence: TGTGCCAGCAGCCAAGATGGAAGGACAGGGGTTATGAACACTGAAGCTTTCTTT.